The 9 T cell receptor beta chains below come from one sample, sequenced in a study of cytomegalovirus exposure and HLA in healthy donors. TCRdb keeps only in-frame clones here, not all; method: immunoSEQ multiplex PCR. Of under 150,000 clones listed, 70% to 90% are singletons. The sample comprised PBMCs. These receptors were obtained from a man between 18 and 35 years old in good health and CMV-seropositive.

The gene calls are TRBV5-6 and TRBJ2-4; D is unclear. The germline V gene encodes CDR1 SGHDT and CDR2 YYEEEE. The CDR3 contains 15 residues. V lost 0 bases and J 0 bases, leaving 7 bases between the germline ends. The CDR3 region has the DNA TGTGCCAGCAGCTTGGGTGGGCTAGCCAAAAACATTCAGTACTTC. Translation: CASSLGGLAKNIQYF.

The chain employs TRBV7-2 and TRBJ2-7, with TRBD2 matching over 8 bases. Per germline, CDR1 SGHTA and CDR2 FQGNSA. V lost 5 bases, J lost 4 bases, and 7 bases stayed unmatched. CDR3 length: 14 amino acids. The chain's CDR3 is CASSPWTSRYEQYF. The CDR3 coding sequence is TGTGCCAGCAGCCCGTGGACTAGCCGATACGAGCAGTACTTC.

This clone was seen just once. This chain uses TRBV19 with TRBJ1-6; no definite D call. With 7 bases removed from V and 9 bases from J, the gap between germline ends came to 22 bases. This CDR3 has 16 amino acids. Germline V CDR1 and CDR2: LNHDA, SQIVND (reference sequence). CDR3 amino acids: CASKQPRALESSPLHF. The CDR3 DNA is TGTGCCAGTAAACAACCCAGAGCCCTAGAATCTTCACCCCTCCACTTT.

The V call is TRBV6-5, the J call TRBJ2-1; D may be TRBD2 (6 bases). Germline V gene sequence: CDR1 MNHEY, CDR2 SVGAGI. Trimming removed 3 bases at V and 4 bases at J, with 13 bases between. The CDR3 covers 15 residues. CDR3 region: CASSYTGVGYNEQFF. CDR3 DNA: TGTGCCAGCAGTTATACGGGAGTGGGGTACAATGAGCAGTTCTTC.

This clone was counted once. The chain is built from TRBV21-1 and TRBJ1-2; the table gives TRBD1 as D, unverified against the DNA. TRBV21-1 corresponds to a pseudogene. The CDR3 extends over 15 amino acids. The CDR3 loop reads CASSKTTQGAWGYTF. The CDR3 DNA sequence: TGTGCCAGCAGCAAAACCACACAGGGGGCGTGGGGCTACACCTTC.

The chain links TRBV19 to TRBJ1-2; the D gene is possibly TRBD1 (6 bases). The CDR3 covers 14 residues. Germline V gene sequence: CDR1 LNHDA, CDR2 SQIVND (reference sequence). V lost 5 bases and J 4 bases, leaving 14 bases between the germline ends. CDR3 in amino acids: CASSLPTGIYGYTF. CDR3 nucleotides: TGTGCCAGTAGTCTACCCACAGGGATCTATGGCTACACCTTC.

The chain employs TRBV7-2 and TRBJ1-1; tentatively, D is TRBD1 (6 bases). The CDR3 loop spans 14 amino acids. The germline V gene has CDR1 SGHTA and CDR2 FQGNSA. V lost 1 base, J lost 4 bases, and 10 bases lay in between. The CDR3 region has the DNA TGTGCCAGCAGCTTAGTCAGGGGTAGCACTGAAGCTTTCTTT. This codes for CASSLVRGSTEAFF.

CDR3 sequence reads: CASSRSSYNEQFF. CDR3 sequence (DNA): TGCGCCAGCAGCAGGAGCTCCTACAATGAGCAGTTCTTC. The chain is built from TRBV5-1 and TRBJ2-1, with no clear D. The CDR3 runs 13 residues. Trimming removed 4 bases from V and 0 bases from J, with 5 bases in between. Germline-derived CDR1 and CDR2 are SGHRS and YFSETQ. Together with reference TRBV5-1 and TRBJ2-1, the CDR3 gives the full variable domain: KAGVTQTPRYLIKTRGQQVTLSCSPISGHRSVSWYQQTPGQGLQFLFEYFSETQRNKGNFPGRFSGRQFSNSRSEMNVSTLELGDSALYLCASSRSSYNEQFFGPGTRLTVL.

For the CDR3, the DNA is TGTGCCAGCAGCTCTGGGGTGCTACTAGCGGGAGTTGCGATCGATGAGCAGTTCTTC. Translation gives CASSSGVLLAGVAIDEQFF. The V and J genes are TRBV5-4 and TRBJ2-1; 11 nucleotides line up with TRBD2. V gave up 3 bases and J gave up 8 bases; unmatched junction bases: 19. The germline V gene encodes CDR1 SGHNT and CDR2 YYREEE (reference sequence). The CDR3 is 19 residues long.